These T cell receptor beta chains were read from a single sample in a study of shared clonotypes between healthy human individuals. Sequencing used immunoSEQ multiplex PCR; TCRdb keeps in-frame clones, though not all of them. In the table there are more than 2,000,000 clones, about 92% of which are singletons. Sequencing input: naive CD4+ T cells sorted from blood. These receptors all come from a young man in good health. Both conserved end residues are part of each CDR3. Each record gives: clone size, V gene, D gene, J gene, CDR3 protein, CDR3 DNA. D genes are given only for firm matches. Rows may omit the clone size; those that give it use once, few, many or a size class.

abundance: .; v_gene: TRBV5-6; d_gene: TRBD1; j_gene: TRBJ1-6; CDR3aa: CASSPAGGIGSPLHF; CDR3nt: TGTGCCAGCAGCCCCGCAGGGGGGATCGGTTCACCCCTCCACTTT
abundance: .; v_gene: TRBV9; d_gene: .; j_gene: TRBJ2-3; CDR3aa: CASSVVGLAKGGDTQYF; CDR3nt: TGTGCCAGCAGCGTAGTTGGTCTAGCGAAAGGTGGGGATACGCAGTATTTT
abundance: .; v_gene: TRBV5-1; d_gene: TRBD2; j_gene: TRBJ2-1; CDR3aa: CASSLSLAGYNEQFF; CDR3nt: TGCGCCAGCAGCTTGTCACTAGCGGGATACAATGAGCAGTTCTTC
abundance: .; v_gene: TRBV7-2; d_gene: .; j_gene: TRBJ2-7; CDR3aa: CASSLDRMEGHEQYF; CDR3nt: TGTGCCAGCAGCTTAGATCGTATGGAGGGCCACGAGCAGTACTTC
abundance: .; v_gene: TRBV18; d_gene: .; j_gene: TRBJ2-3; CDR3aa: CASSPPGGASTDTQYF; CDR3nt: TGTGCCAGCTCACCACCGGGGGGGGCGAGCACAGATACGCAGTATTTT
abundance: .; v_gene: TRBV7-9; d_gene: .; j_gene: TRBJ2-7; CDR3aa: CASSLAVGFEQYF; CDR3nt: TGTGCCAGCAGCTTAGCAGTAGGGTTCGAGCAGTACTTC
abundance: .; v_gene: TRBV5-1; d_gene: .; j_gene: TRBJ1-2; CDR3aa: CASSPVGQGTNYGYTF; CDR3nt: TGCGCCAGCAGCCCAGTGGGTCAGGGGACCAACTATGGCTACACCTTC
abundance: .; v_gene: TRBV6-5; d_gene: TRBD1; j_gene: TRBJ1-5; CDR3aa: CASSSRDRGRNQPQHF; CDR3nt: TGTGCCAGCAGTTCGAGGGACAGGGGTAGGAATCAGCCCCAGCATTTT
abundance: .; v_gene: TRBV11-2; d_gene: .; j_gene: TRBJ2-1; CDR3aa: CASSLERLANEQFF; CDR3nt: TGTGCCAGCAGCTTAGAGCGGCTAGCGAATGAGCAGTTCTTC
abundance: .; v_gene: TRBV30; d_gene: .; j_gene: TRBJ1-3; CDR3aa: CAWSVRRVGNTIYF; CDR3nt: TGTGCCTGGAGTGTACGGAGGGTTGGAAACACCATATATTTT
abundance: .; v_gene: TRBV5-1; d_gene: TRBD2; j_gene: TRBJ2-7; CDR3aa: CASAGGGSYEQYF; CDR3nt: TGCGCCAGCGCGGGAGGCGGGTCCTACGAGCAGTACTTC
abundance: .; v_gene: TRBV4-3; d_gene: .; j_gene: TRBJ1-4; CDR3aa: CASSHDMIGLNEKLFF; CDR3nt: TGCGCCAGCAGCCATGATATGATAGGGCTTAATGAAAAACTGTTTTTT
abundance: .; v_gene: TRBV18; d_gene: TRBD2; j_gene: TRBJ2-1; CDR3aa: CASSHGTSGRIAYNEQFF; CDR3nt: TGTGCCAGCTCACACGGGACTAGCGGGAGAATCGCCTACAATGAGCAGTTCTTC
abundance: .; v_gene: TRBV7-9; d_gene: .; j_gene: TRBJ1-1; CDR3aa: CASSFSGGHTEAFF; CDR3nt: TGTGCCAGCAGCTTTTCTGGGGGGCACACTGAAGCTTTCTTT
abundance: .; v_gene: TRBV5-1; d_gene: TRBD2; j_gene: TRBJ2-3; CDR3aa: CASSSLAGERDTQYF; CDR3nt: TGCGCCAGCAGCTCTTTGGCGGGGGAGCGAGATACGCAGTATTTT
abundance: .; v_gene: TRBV9; d_gene: TRBD2; j_gene: TRBJ2-3; CDR3aa: CASSARLAGADTQYF; CDR3nt: TGTGCCAGCAGCGCAAGACTAGCGGGGGCAGATACGCAGTATTTT
abundance: .; v_gene: TRBV29-1; d_gene: .; j_gene: TRBJ1-4; CDR3aa: CSTNEAEKLFF; CDR3nt: TGCAGTACGAACGAGGCTGAAAAACTGTTTTTT
abundance: .; v_gene: TRBV30; d_gene: .; j_gene: TRBJ1-6; CDR3aa: CAWSFPGRVDSPLHF; CDR3nt: TGTGCCTGGAGTTTTCCTGGCAGGGTGGATTCACCCCTCCACTTT
abundance: .; v_gene: TRBV7-2; d_gene: TRBD2; j_gene: TRBJ2-3; CDR3aa: CASSLDATSVIDTQYF; CDR3nt: TGTGCCAGCAGCTTAGACGCGACTAGCGTTATAGATACGCAGTATTTT
abundance: .; v_gene: TRBV29-1; d_gene: .; j_gene: TRBJ1-4; CDR3aa: CSVEDLGQGGEKLFF; CDR3nt: TGCAGCGTTGAAGATCTTGGGCAGGGCGGTGAAAAACTGTTTTTT
abundance: .; v_gene: TRBV10-2; d_gene: .; j_gene: TRBJ2-7; CDR3aa: CASNPPGSYEQYF; CDR3nt: TGCGCCAGCAATCCTCCGGGTTCCTACGAGCAGTACTTC
abundance: .; v_gene: TRBV2; d_gene: .; j_gene: TRBJ2-2; CDR3aa: CASVPDDTGELFF; CDR3nt: TGTGCCAGCGTCCCCGATGACACCGGGGAGCTGTTTTTT
abundance: .; v_gene: TRBV28; d_gene: TRBD2; j_gene: TRBJ2-7; CDR3aa: CASSRSGGDSYEQYF; CDR3nt: TGTGCCAGCAGTCGTAGCGGGGGGGATTCCTACGAGCAGTACTTC
abundance: .; v_gene: TRBV2; d_gene: .; j_gene: TRBJ2-3; CDR3aa: CASLQSTGTQYF; CDR3nt: TGTGCCAGCTTACAGTCAACTGGTACGCAGTATTTT
abundance: .; v_gene: TRBV7-2; d_gene: TRBD1; j_gene: TRBJ1-5; CDR3aa: CASSPRTGQGEQPQHF; CDR3nt: TGTGCCAGCAGCCCCCGCACGGGACAGGGGGAGCAGCCCCAGCATTTT
abundance: .; v_gene: TRBV30; d_gene: .; j_gene: TRBJ2-5; CDR3aa: CAWSVGQQGQETQYF; CDR3nt: TGTGCCTGGAGTGTAGGCCAGCAAGGCCAAGAGACCCAGTACTTC
abundance: .; v_gene: TRBV19; d_gene: .; j_gene: TRBJ1-3; CDR3aa: CATSNRIGNTIYF; CDR3nt: TGTGCCACCAGTAATAGGATTGGAAACACCATATATTTT
abundance: .; v_gene: TRBV5-4; d_gene: TRBD1; j_gene: TRBJ2-2; CDR3aa: CASSVGGSGTGELFF; CDR3nt: TGTGCCAGCAGCGTAGGGGGCTCGGGAACCGGGGAGCTGTTTTTT
abundance: .; v_gene: TRBV6-6; d_gene: .; j_gene: TRBJ1-2; CDR3aa: CASSLTGPYGYTF; CDR3nt: TGTGCCAGCAGTTTGACAGGACCCTATGGCTACACCTTC
abundance: .; v_gene: TRBV5-1; d_gene: TRBD1; j_gene: TRBJ2-7; CDR3aa: CASSAGQVGTSEQYF; CDR3nt: TGCGCCAGCAGCGCGGGACAGGTTGGGACCTCCGAGCAGTACTTC
abundance: .; v_gene: TRBV5-1; d_gene: .; j_gene: TRBJ1-5; CDR3aa: CASSLSGSSNQPQHF; CDR3nt: TGCGCCAGCAGCTTGTCGGGGTCTAGCAATCAGCCCCAGCATTTT
abundance: .; v_gene: TRBV18; d_gene: TRBD1; j_gene: TRBJ2-5; CDR3aa: CASSLRRQGQTQETQYF; CDR3nt: TGTGCCAGCTCCCTCAGGAGACAGGGACAAACCCAAGAGACCCAGTACTTC
abundance: .; v_gene: TRBV4-1; d_gene: .; j_gene: TRBJ2-3; CDR3aa: CASSQEDIQTQYF; CDR3nt: TGCGCCAGCAGCCAAGAAGACATACAAACGCAGTATTTT
abundance: .; v_gene: TRBV6-5; d_gene: .; j_gene: TRBJ2-3; CDR3aa: CASSSGTPKLYF; CDR3nt: TGTGCCAGCAGCTCTGGGACACCAAAGCTGTATTTT
abundance: .; v_gene: TRBV7-2; d_gene: TRBD1; j_gene: TRBJ1-2; CDR3aa: CASSKEGQPRFYGYTF; CDR3nt: TGTGCCAGCAGCAAAGAGGGACAGCCAAGATTCTATGGCTACACCTTC
abundance: .; v_gene: TRBV6-5; d_gene: TRBD2; j_gene: TRBJ2-2; CDR3aa: CASRTTAGWSGELFF; CDR3nt: TGTGCCAGCAGGACCACAGCGGGGTGGTCCGGGGAGCTGTTTTTT
abundance: .; v_gene: TRBV5-1; d_gene: .; j_gene: TRBJ2-3; CDR3aa: CASNVHVDTDTQYF; CDR3nt: TGCGCCAGCAATGTCCATGTGGACACAGATACGCAGTATTTT
abundance: .; v_gene: TRBV7-9; d_gene: .; j_gene: TRBJ2-5; CDR3aa: CASSLRDWYQETQYF; CDR3nt: TGTGCCAGCAGCTTACGAGACTGGTACCAAGAGACCCAGTACTTC
abundance: .; v_gene: TRBV27; d_gene: TRBD1; j_gene: TRBJ1-4; CDR3aa: CASSRTGSNEKLFF; CDR3nt: TGTGCCAGCAGTAGGACAGGGTCTAATGAAAAACTGTTTTTT
abundance: .; v_gene: TRBV19; d_gene: .; j_gene: TRBJ1-5; CDR3aa: CASTMGRSGDQPQHF; CDR3nt: TGTGCCAGTACCATGGGACGATCCGGCGATCAGCCCCAGCATTTT
abundance: .; v_gene: TRBV7-9; d_gene: .; j_gene: TRBJ1-1; CDR3aa: CASSYYRGTPNTEAFF; CDR3nt: TGTGCCAGCAGCTACTATCGTGGGACACCGAACACTGAAGCTTTCTTT
abundance: .; v_gene: TRBV5-5; d_gene: TRBD2; j_gene: TRBJ2-2; CDR3aa: CASSFPAGGPTGELFF; CDR3nt: TGTGCCAGCAGCTTCCCAGCGGGGGGGCCCACCGGGGAGCTGTTTTTT
abundance: .; v_gene: TRBV5-4; d_gene: TRBD1; j_gene: TRBJ2-7; CDR3aa: CASSPSGQGSYEQYF; CDR3nt: TGTGCCAGCAGCCCATCGGGACAGGGCTCCTACGAGCAGTACTTC
abundance: .; v_gene: TRBV7-9; d_gene: .; j_gene: TRBJ1-2; CDR3aa: CASSLAGLSDGYTF; CDR3nt: TGTGCCAGCAGCTTAGCCGGTCTCAGCGATGGCTACACCTTC
abundance: .; v_gene: TRBV6-6; d_gene: TRBD1; j_gene: TRBJ2-7; CDR3aa: CASSYSRTGGNYEQYF; CDR3nt: TGTGCCAGCAGTTACTCCCGGACAGGGGGGAATTACGAGCAGTACTTC
abundance: once; v_gene: TRBV27; d_gene: TRBD2; j_gene: TRBJ2-1; CDR3aa: CASRLAGGYEQFF; CDR3nt: TGTGCCAGCAGACTAGCGGGAGGATATGAGCAGTTCTTC
abundance: .; v_gene: TRBV4-1; d_gene: .; j_gene: TRBJ2-7; CDR3aa: CASSQDPRGTDRIEQYF; CDR3nt: TGCGCCAGCAGCCAAGACCCCCGAGGAACTGACCGCATCGAGCAGTACTTC
abundance: .; v_gene: TRBV30; d_gene: TRBD2; j_gene: TRBJ2-1; CDR3aa: CAWSTPGGYSYNEQFF; CDR3nt: TGTGCCTGGAGTACGCCCGGGGGGTACTCCTACAATGAGCAGTTCTTC
abundance: .; v_gene: TRBV19; d_gene: TRBD1; j_gene: TRBJ1-4; CDR3aa: CASSTRTGNVNEKLFF; CDR3nt: TGTGCCAGTAGTACCCGGACAGGGAACGTTAATGAAAAACTGTTTTTT
abundance: .; v_gene: TRBV6-5; d_gene: .; j_gene: TRBJ1-3; CDR3aa: CASRGNVRNTIYF; CDR3nt: TGTGCCAGCAGAGGAAACGTCCGGAACACCATATATTTT
abundance: .; v_gene: TRBV7-2; d_gene: .; j_gene: TRBJ2-7; CDR3aa: CASSLAQTYEQYF; CDR3nt: TGTGCCAGCAGCTTAGCGCAGACCTACGAGCAGTACTTC
abundance: .; v_gene: TRBV28; d_gene: .; j_gene: TRBJ2-1; CDR3aa: CASGSGSRGARSEQFF; CDR3nt: TGTGCCAGCGGTTCGGGGTCGAGGGGCGCCCGGAGTGAGCAGTTCTTC
abundance: .; v_gene: TRBV9; d_gene: .; j_gene: TRBJ1-5; CDR3aa: CASSVAGQGGQPQHF; CDR3nt: TGTGCCAGCAGCGTAGCTGGGCAGGGTGGTCAGCCCCAGCATTTT
abundance: .; v_gene: TRBV29-1; d_gene: .; j_gene: TRBJ1-1; CDR3aa: CSVSRGTEAFF; CDR3nt: TGCAGCGTTTCCAGGGGAACTGAAGCTTTCTTT
abundance: .; v_gene: TRBV19; d_gene: .; j_gene: TRBJ1-5; CDR3aa: CASSIRMFIGSGDNQPQHF; CDR3nt: TGTGCCAGTAGTATTAGGATGTTTATCGGGTCCGGAGACAATCAGCCCCAGCATTTT